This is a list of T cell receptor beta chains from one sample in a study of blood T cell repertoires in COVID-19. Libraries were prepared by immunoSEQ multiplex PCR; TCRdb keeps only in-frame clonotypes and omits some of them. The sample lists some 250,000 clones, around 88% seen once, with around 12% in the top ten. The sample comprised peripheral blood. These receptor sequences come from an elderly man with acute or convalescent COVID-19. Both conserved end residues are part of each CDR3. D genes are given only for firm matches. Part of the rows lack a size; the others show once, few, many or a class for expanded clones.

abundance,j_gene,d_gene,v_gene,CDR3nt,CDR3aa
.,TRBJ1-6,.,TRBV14,TGTGCCAGCAGCCCCGGGGGGAGGGCTAATTCACCCCTCCACTTT,CASSPGGRANSPLHF
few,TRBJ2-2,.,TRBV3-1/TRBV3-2,TGTGCCAGCAGCCCAGCTAGAGGCCACACCGGGGAGCTGTTTTTT,CASSPARGHTGELFF
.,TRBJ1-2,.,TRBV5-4,TGTGCCAGCAGCTCCCGTGAGCGGGCTAACTATGGCTACACCTTC,CASSSRERANYGYTF
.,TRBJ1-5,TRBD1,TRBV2,TGTGCCAGCAGTGGACAGGGGGCCCTGAATCAGCCCCAGCATTTT,CASSGQGALNQPQHF
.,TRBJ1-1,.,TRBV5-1,TGCGCCAGCAGCTTGGCTGAGGGGAACACTGAAGCTTTCTTT,CASSLAEGNTEAFF
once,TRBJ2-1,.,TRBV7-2,TGTGCCAGCAGCTTAGGCCAGGGTAGGAATGAGCAGTTCTTC,CASSLGQGRNEQFF
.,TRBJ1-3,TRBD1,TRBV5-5,TGTGCCAGCAGCGGGACAGGGGACGGAAACACCATATATTTT,CASSGTGDGNTIYF
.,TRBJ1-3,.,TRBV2,TGTGCCAGCAGTGAAAGGGGAGGGTCGTTCTCTGGAAACACCATATATTTT,CASSERGGSFSGNTIYF
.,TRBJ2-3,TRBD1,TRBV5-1,TGCGCCAGCATGTTACAGGGGGCCAGCACAGATACGCAGTATTTT,CASMLQGASTDTQYF
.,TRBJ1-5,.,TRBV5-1,TGCGCCAGCAGCTTGGAAGGCAGGATGGATCAGCCCCAGCATTTT,CASSLEGRMDQPQHF
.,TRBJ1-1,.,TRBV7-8,TGTGCCAGCAGATCTTACCTACGGGGCACTGAAGCTTTCTTT,CASRSYLRGTEAFF
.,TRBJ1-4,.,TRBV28,TGTGCCAGCAGTTTCCGCCAGTACGCAACTAATGAAAAACTGTTTTTT,CASSFRQYATNEKLFF
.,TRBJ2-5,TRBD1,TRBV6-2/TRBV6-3,TGTGCCAGCAGTTACCCCAACCACAGGGGGCCTCAAGAGACCCAGTACTTC,CASSYPNHRGPQETQYF
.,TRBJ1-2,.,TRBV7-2,TGTGCCAGCATTCGGACATCTAATTTCTATGGCTACACCTTC,CASIRTSNFYGYTF
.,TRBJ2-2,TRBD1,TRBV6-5,TGTGCCAGCAGATTGACAGGGGGCACCGGGGAGCTGTTTTTT,CASRLTGGTGELFF
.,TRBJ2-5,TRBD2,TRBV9,TGTGCCAGCAGCACCTTAGGTGCGGGAGGCGAGACCCAGTACTTC,CASSTLGAGGETQYF
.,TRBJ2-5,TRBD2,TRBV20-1,TGCAGTGCTAGTGTAGCGGGAGGGGCGGGGTTAGAGACCCAGTACTTC,CSASVAGGAGLETQYF
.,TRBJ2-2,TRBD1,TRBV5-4,TGTGCCAGCAGCCCGGGACAGGGTAGCGGGGAGCTGTTTTTT,CASSPGQGSGELFF
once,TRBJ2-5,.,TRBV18,TGTGCCAGCTCACCTGCCCAAAGGACTTTCAAAGAGACCCAGTACTTC,CASSPAQRTFKETQYF
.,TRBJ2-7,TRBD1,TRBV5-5,TGTGCCAGCAGCTGGGGGACAGCGAGCGGGCAGTACTTC,CASSWGTASGQYF
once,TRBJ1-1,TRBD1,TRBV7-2,TGTGCCAGCAGCTCTAGACAGGGAGGCGGGGGGTATGCTTTCTTT,CASSSRQGGGGYAFF
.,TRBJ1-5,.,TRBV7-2,TGTGCCAGCAGCTTAGCCAGCGATCAGCCCCAGCATTTT,CASSLASDQPQHF